This TCR beta chain appears in the sequencing data of a study of post-analysis software for immune sequencing data. Study-wide results and limits: Patients had higher frequencies than controls of about five TRBV segments, including TRBV5-6, TRBV5-1 and TRBV20-1.

Concerning this clonotype itself: The antigen is undetermined.

The germline V gene has CDR1 DFQATT and CDR2 SNEGSKA (reference sequence). This CDR3 contains 16 residues. After removal of 3 bases from V and 6 bases from J, the junction contained 12 bases not matched to a gene. Unique molecular identifiers featured in each of the TCR beta cDNA libraries. MiXCR was run by TCRdb on the PCR reads, yielding one entry per CDR3 protein. The sample contains hundreds of thousands of distinct CDR3 sequences, around 40% of which appear only once. The genes are TRBV20-1 and TRBJ2-5; 11 positions agree with TRBD2. The sequence came from a girl under 18 with multiple sclerosis. The sequenced sample was blood. The CDR3 DNA is TGCAGTGCTAGTAGACTAGCGGGGATATTCGAGCAGACCCAGTACTTC. It is translated as CSASRLAGIFEQTQYF.